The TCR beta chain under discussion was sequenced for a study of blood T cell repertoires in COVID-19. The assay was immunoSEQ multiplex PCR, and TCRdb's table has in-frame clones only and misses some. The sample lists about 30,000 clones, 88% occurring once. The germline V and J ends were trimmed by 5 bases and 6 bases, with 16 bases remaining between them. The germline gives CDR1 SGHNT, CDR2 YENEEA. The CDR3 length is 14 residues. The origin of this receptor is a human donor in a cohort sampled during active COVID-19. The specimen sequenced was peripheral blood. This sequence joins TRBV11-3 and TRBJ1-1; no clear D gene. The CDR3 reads CASSRGIGDAEAFF. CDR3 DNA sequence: TGTGCCAGCAGCCGGGGAATTGGAGACGCTGAAGCTTTCTTT.